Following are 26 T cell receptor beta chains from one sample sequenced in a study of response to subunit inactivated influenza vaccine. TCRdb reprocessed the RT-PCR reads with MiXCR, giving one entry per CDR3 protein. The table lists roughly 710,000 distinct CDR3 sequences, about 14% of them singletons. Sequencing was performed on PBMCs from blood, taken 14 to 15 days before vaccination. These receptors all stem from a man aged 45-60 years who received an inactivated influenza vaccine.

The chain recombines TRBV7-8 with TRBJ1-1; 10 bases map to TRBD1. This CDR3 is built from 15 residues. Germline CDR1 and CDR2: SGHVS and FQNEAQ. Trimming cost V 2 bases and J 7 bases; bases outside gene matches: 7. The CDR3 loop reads CASSLPRDRGGEAFF. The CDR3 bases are TGTGCCAGCAGCTTACCTCGGGACAGGGGTGGTGAAGCTTTCTTT. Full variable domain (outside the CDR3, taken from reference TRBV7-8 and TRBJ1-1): GAGVSQSPRYKVAKRGQDVALRCDPISGHVSLFWYQQALGQGPEFLTYFQNEAQLDKSGLPSDRFFAERPEGSVSTLKIQRTQQEDSAVYLCASSLPRDRGGEAFFGQGTRLTVV.

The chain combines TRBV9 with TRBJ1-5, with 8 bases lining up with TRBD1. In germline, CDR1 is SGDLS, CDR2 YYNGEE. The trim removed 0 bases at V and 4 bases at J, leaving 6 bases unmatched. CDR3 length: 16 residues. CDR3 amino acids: CASSVGPDRDNQPQHF. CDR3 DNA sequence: TGTGCCAGCAGCGTAGGACCGGACAGGGATAATCAGCCCCAGCATTTT.

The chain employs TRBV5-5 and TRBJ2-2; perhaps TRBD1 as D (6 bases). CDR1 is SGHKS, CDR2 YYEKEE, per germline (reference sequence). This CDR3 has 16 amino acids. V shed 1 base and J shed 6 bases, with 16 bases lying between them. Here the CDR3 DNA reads TGTGCCAGCAGCTTGCTTGGGGGCGCTCGGGCCGGGGAGCTGTTTTTT. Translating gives CASSLLGGARAGELFF.

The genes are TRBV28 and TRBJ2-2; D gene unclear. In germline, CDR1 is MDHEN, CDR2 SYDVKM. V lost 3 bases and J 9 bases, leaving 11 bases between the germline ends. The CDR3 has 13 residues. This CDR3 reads CASSFPQVRELFF. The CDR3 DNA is TGTGCCAGCAGTTTCCCTCAAGTCAGGGAGCTGTTTTTT.

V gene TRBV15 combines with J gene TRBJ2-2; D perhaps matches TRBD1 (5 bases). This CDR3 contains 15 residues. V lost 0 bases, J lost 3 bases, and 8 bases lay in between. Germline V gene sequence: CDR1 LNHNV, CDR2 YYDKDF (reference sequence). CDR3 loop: CATSRDLGDTGELFF. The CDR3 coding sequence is TGTGCCACCAGCAGAGATCTAGGGGACACCGGGGAGCTGTTTTTT.

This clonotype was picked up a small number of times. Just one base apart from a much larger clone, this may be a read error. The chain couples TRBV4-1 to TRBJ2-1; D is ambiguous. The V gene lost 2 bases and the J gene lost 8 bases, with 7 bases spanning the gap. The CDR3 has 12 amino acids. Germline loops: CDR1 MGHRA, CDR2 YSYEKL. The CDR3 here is CASSQSGYEQFF. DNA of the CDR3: TGCGCCAGCAGCCAAAGTGGGTATGAGCAGTTCTTC.

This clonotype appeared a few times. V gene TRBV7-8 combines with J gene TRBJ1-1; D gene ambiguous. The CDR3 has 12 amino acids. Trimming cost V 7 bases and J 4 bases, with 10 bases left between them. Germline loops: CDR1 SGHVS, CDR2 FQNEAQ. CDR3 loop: CASMEGSTEAFF. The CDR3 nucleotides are TGTGCCAGCATGGAAGGATCCACTGAAGCTTTCTTT.

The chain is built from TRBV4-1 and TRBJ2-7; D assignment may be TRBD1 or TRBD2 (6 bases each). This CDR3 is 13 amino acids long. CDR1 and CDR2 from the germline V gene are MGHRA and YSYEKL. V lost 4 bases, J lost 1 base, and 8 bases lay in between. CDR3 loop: CASSRGTSYEQYF. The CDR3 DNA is TGCGCCAGCAGCCGCGGGACATCCTACGAGCAGTACTTC.

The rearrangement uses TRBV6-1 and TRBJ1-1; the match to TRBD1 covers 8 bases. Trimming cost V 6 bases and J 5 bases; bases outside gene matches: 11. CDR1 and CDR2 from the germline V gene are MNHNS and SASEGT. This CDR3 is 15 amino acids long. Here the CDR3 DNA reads TGTGCCAGCAGAAACCCCAGGGGGCGTGGGACTGAAGCTTTCTTT. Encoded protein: CASRNPRGRGTEAFF.

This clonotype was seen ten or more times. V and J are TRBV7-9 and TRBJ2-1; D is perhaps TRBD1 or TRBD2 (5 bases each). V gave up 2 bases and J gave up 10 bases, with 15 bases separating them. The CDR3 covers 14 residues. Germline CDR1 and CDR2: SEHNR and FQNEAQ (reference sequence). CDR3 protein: CASSLSLRDGEQFF. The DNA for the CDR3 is TGTGCCAGCAGCTTATCCCTCCGGGACGGCGAGCAGTTCTTC.

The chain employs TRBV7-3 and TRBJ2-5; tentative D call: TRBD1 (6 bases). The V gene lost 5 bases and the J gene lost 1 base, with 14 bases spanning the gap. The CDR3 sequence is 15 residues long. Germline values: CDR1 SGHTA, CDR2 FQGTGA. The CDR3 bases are TGTGCCAGCAGCGCAGGGATGGGGGCCCAAGAGACCCAGTACTTC. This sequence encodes CASSAGMGAQETQYF.

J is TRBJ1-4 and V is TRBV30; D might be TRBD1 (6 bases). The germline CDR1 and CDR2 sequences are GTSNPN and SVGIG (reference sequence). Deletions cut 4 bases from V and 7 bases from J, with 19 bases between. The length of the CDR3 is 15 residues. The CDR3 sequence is CAWTGKDSLGEKLFF. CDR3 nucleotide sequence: TGTGCCTGGACCGGAAAGGACAGCCTGGGTGAAAAACTGTTTTTT.

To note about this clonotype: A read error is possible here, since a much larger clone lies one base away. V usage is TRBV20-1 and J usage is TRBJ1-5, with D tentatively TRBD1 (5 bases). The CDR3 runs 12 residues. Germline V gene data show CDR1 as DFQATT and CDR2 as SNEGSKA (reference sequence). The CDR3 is CSASWGNQPRHF. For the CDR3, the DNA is TGCAGTGCCAGTTGGGGCAATCAGCCCCGGCATTTT.

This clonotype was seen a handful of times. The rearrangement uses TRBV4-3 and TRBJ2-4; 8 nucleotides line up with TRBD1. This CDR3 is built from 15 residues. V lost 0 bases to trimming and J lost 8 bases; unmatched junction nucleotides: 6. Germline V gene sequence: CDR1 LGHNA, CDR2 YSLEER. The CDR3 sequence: CASSQDQGAYDIQYF. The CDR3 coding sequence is TGCGCCAGCAGCCAAGATCAGGGGGCCTACGACATTCAGTACTTC.

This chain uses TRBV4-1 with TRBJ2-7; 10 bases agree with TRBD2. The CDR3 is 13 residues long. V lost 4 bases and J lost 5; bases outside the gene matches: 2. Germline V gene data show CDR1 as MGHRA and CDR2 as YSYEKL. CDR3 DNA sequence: TGCGCCAGCAGCCTTGGACTAGCGGACGAGCAGTACTTC. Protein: CASSLGLADEQYF.

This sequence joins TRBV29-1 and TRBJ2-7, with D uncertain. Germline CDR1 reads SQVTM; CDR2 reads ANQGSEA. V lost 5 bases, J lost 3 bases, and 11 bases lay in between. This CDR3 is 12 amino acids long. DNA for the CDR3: TGCAGCGTTCGGACGCGGATCTACGAGCAGTACTTC. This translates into CSVRTRIYEQYF.

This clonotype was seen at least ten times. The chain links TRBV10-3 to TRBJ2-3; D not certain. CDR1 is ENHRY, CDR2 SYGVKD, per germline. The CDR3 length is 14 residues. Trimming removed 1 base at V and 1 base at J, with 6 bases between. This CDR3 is CAISELAGTDTQYF. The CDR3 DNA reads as TGTGCCATCAGTGAGTTGGCTGGCACAGATACGCAGTATTTT.

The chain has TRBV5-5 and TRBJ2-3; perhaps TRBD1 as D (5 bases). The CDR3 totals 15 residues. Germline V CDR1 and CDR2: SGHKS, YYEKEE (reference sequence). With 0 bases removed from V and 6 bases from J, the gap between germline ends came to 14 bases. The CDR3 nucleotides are TGTGCCAGCAGCTTGGAGGGCAGGGTGGTTGATACGCAGTATTTT. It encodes CASSLEGRVVDTQYF. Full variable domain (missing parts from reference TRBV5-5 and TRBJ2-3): DAGVTQSPTHLIKTRGQQVTLRCSPISGHKSVSWYQQVLGQGPQFIFQYYEKEERGRGNFPDRFSARQFPNYSSELNVNALLLGDSALYLCASSLEGRVVDTQYFGPGTRLTVL.

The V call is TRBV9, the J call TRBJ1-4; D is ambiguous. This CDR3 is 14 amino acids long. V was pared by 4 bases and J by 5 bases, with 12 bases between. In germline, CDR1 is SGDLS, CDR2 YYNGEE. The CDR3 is CASSPAARNEKLFF. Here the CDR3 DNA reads TGTGCCAGCAGCCCCGCAGCAAGGAATGAAAAACTGTTTTTT.

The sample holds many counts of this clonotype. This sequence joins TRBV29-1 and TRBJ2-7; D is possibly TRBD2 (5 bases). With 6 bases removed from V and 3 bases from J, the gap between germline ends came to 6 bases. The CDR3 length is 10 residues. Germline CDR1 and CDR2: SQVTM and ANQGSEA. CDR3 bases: TGCAGCGTGAGGGACTACGAGCAGTACTTC. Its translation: CSVRDYEQYF.

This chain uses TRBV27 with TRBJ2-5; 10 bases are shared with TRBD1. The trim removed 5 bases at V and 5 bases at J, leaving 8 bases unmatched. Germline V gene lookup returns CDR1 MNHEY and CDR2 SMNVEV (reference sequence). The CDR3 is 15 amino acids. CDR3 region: CASSTTGGSSETQYF. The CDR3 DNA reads TGTGCCAGCAGTACGACAGGGGGCTCTAGCGAGACCCAGTACTTC.

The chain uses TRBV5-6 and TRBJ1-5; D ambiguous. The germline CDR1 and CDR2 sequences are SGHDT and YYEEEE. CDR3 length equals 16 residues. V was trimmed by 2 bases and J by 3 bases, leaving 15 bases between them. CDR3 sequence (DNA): TGTGCCAGCAGCTTTCGGTATGACTTGGCCAATCAGCCCCAGCATTTT. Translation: CASSFRYDLANQPQHF.

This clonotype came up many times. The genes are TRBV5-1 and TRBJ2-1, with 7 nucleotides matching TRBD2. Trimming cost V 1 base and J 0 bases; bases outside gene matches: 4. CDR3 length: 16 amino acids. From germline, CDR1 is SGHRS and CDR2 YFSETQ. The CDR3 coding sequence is TGCGCCAGCAGCTTGCCGCGGGAGACCTCCTACAATGAGCAGTTCTTC. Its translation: CASSLPRETSYNEQFF.

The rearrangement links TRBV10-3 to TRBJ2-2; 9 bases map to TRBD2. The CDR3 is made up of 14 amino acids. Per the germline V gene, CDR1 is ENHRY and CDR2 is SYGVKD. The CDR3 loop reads CASRGGINTGELFF. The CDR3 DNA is TGTGCGTCGCGGGGGGGGATTAACACCGGGGAGCTGTTTTTT.

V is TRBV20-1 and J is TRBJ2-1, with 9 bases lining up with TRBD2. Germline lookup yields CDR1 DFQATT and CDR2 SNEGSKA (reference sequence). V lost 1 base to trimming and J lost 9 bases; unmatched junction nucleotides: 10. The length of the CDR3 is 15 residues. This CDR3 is CSARVGGRAQSEQFF. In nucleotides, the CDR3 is TGCAGTGCTAGAGTTGGCGGGAGGGCCCAGAGTGAGCAGTTCTTC.

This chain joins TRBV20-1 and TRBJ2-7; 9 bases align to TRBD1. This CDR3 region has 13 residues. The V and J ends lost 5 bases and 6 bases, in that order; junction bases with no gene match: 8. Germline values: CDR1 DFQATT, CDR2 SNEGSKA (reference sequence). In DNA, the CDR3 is TGCAGTGCTGCACCCGGACAGGGGACCGAGCAGTACTTC. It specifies CSAAPGQGTEQYF.